This TCR beta chain was recorded in a study of T cells in Graves' hyperthyroidism and ophthalmopathy. At the level of the study: Specimen type is peripheral blood, collected at initial diagnosis prior to any treatment.

Germline assignment: CDR1 MGHRA and CDR2 YSYEKL. CDR3 length equals 15 residues. With 4 bases removed from V and 0 bases from J, the gap between germline ends came to 12 bases. From RNA transcripts, TCR beta CDR3 regions were amplified. An initial round of RT-PCR targeting the TCR CDR3 relied on the HTBI primer set. Using its own MiXCR run on the multiplex PCR reads, TCRdb lists one record per CDR3 protein. The table lists approximately 430,000 distinct CDR3 sequences, over 12% of them singletons. Only a few counts were recorded for this clonotype. Patients with uncontrolled infections, other autoimmune diseases, pregnancy or lactation were excluded.

Input material: blood. This chain connects TRBV4-1 to TRBJ1-2; D gene ambiguous. This receptor was identified in a man younger than 30 with Graves' ophthalmopathy. The CDR3 sequence: CASSPRAQANYGYTF. CDR3 DNA: TGCGCCAGCAGCCCCCGGGCCCAAGCTAACTATGGCTACACCTTC.